These 28 T cell receptor beta chains originate from one sample sequenced in a study of T cell repertoires in cytomegalovirus infection. MiXCR, run by TCRdb on the reads, gives a single entry per CDR3 protein. The repertoire holds around 95,000 distinct CDR3 sequences, about 29% seen once, with less than 75% in the top ten. The antigens of these receptors remain unknown. The sequencing used CD8+ T cells from cultured PBMCs, collected from culture after CMV antigen stimulation. The receptors shown here come from a human donor in good health (CMV status not recorded). Some clones in this sample may be carry-over from other donors' samples.

The rearrangement joins TRBV5-6 to TRBJ2-7; D is perhaps TRBD1 or TRBD2 (5 bases each). V shed 0 bases and J shed 5 bases, with 15 bases lying between them. The germline V gene encodes CDR1 SGHDT and CDR2 YYEEEE. The CDR3 runs to 15 residues. The CDR3 sequence is CASSLGGQGDHEQYF. CDR3 sequence (DNA): TGTGCCAGCAGCTTGGGAGGTCAGGGAGACCACGAGCAGTACTTC.

This clonotype was seen many times. V is TRBV12-3 or TRBV12-4 and J is TRBJ1-5; D might be TRBD1 (6 bases). V shed 3 bases and J shed 4 bases, with 13 bases lying between them. The CDR3 consists of 15 residues. The DNA of the CDR3 is TGTGCCAGCAGTTTCAGGGGCGCCCCGAATCAGCCCCAGCATTTT. It is translated as CASSFRGAPNQPQHF.

The chain is built from TRBV13 and TRBJ1-6; D uncertain. The germline V and J ends were trimmed by 5 bases and 7 bases, with 6 bases remaining between them. CDR3 length: 12 residues. Germline CDR1 is PRHDT and CDR2 is FYEKMQ (reference sequence). The CDR3 DNA reads as TGTGCCAGCAGCCAGGAGAATTCACCCCTCCACTTT. This encodes CASSQENSPLHF.

The rearrangement joins TRBV27 to TRBJ2-1; D call uncertain. Between the trimmed V and J ends, which lost 5 bases and 5 bases, there was a span of 13 bases. The germline V gene encodes CDR1 MNHEY and CDR2 SMNVEV (reference sequence). The CDR3 spans 14 residues. CDR3 DNA: TGTGCCAGCAGTAATCACTTAGGGAACAATGAGCAGTTCTTC. Amino acids: CASSNHLGNNEQFF.

This clonotype was found many times. The V gene is TRBV4-1, the J gene TRBJ1-1; possible D gene TRBD1, 6 bases. The V gene lost 4 bases and the J gene lost 6 bases, with 15 bases spanning the gap. The V gene's germline CDR1 is MGHRA and CDR2 YSYEKL. The CDR3 totals 14 residues. The CDR3 nucleotides are TGCGCCAGCAGCCCCCTTAGGGGGAGGGCTGAAGCTTTCTTT. It specifies CASSPLRGRAEAFF.

The V call is TRBV5-6, the J call TRBJ1-2, with D maybe TRBD1 (6 bases). The V and J ends lost 0 bases and 3 bases respectively, with 9 bases between them. The CDR3 loop spans 14 amino acids. CDR1 is SGHDT and CDR2 is YYEEEE in the germline V gene. The CDR3 sequence is CASSLDREYYGYTF. The CDR3 nucleotides read TGTGCCAGCAGCTTGGACAGGGAGTACTATGGCTACACCTTC.

The chain recombines TRBV12-3 or TRBV12-4 with TRBJ2-4; maybe TRBD1 (5 bases). V was clipped by 3 bases and J by 4 bases, with 13 bases between them. The CDR3 loop spans 15 amino acids. The CDR3 DNA follows: TGTGCCAGCAGTTTTCTCGCAGGGCCGAAAAACATTCAGTACTTC. Its translation is CASSFLAGPKNIQYF.

The sample holds a few counts of this clonotype. The chain couples TRBV11-1 to TRBJ2-2; 10 nucleotides align to TRBD1. V dropped 6 bases and J dropped 7; count of bases not matched to a gene: 8. The V gene's germline CDR1 is SGHAT and CDR2 FQDESV (reference sequence). CDR3 size: 15 residues. The CDR3 loop is CASSSDRGHGGELFF. The CDR3, as DNA: TGTGCCAGCAGTAGCGACAGGGGGCACGGCGGGGAGCTGTTTTTT.

This clonotype was observed a few times. The chain combines TRBV7-2 with TRBJ1-5; 10 bases are a match to TRBD1. The V and J ends lost 0 bases and 5 bases, in that order; junction bases with no gene match: 1. The CDR3 has 15 residues. In germline, CDR1 is SGHTA, CDR2 FQGNSA. The CDR3 loop reads CASSLAGTGDQPQHF. DNA of the CDR3: TGTGCCAGCAGCTTAGCGGGGACAGGGGATCAGCCCCAGCATTTT.

The chain uses TRBV27 and TRBJ1-5, with 10 bases fitting TRBD1. Trimming removed 8 bases from V and 6 bases from J; junction bases left unmatched: 4. The CDR3 is 13 amino acids. The germline CDR1 and CDR2 sequences are MNHEY and SMNVEV (reference sequence). CDR3 amino acids: CASSGQGSQPQHF. In DNA, the CDR3 is TGTGCCAGCTCGGGACAGGGGTCTCAGCCCCAGCATTTT.

The chain combines TRBV19 with TRBJ1-2, with D hard to call. V was trimmed by 3 bases and J by 10 bases, leaving 9 bases between them. This CDR3 comprises 11 residues. CDR1 and CDR2 (germline): LNHDA, SQIVND (reference sequence). The CDR3: CASSMGIDYTF. The CDR3 coding sequence is TGTGCCAGTAGTATGGGTATCGACTACACCTTC.

This clonotype was found a few times. The chain employs TRBV19 and TRBJ2-1, with 13 bases identical to TRBD2. V lost 4 bases and J lost 7; bases outside the gene matches: 4. The CDR3 has 15 residues. CDR1 is LNHDA, CDR2 SQIVND, per germline (reference sequence). The CDR3 protein is CASSTGLAGANEQFF. The CDR3 nucleotides read TGTGCCAGTAGTACCGGACTAGCGGGGGCTAATGAGCAGTTCTTC.

This clonotype was recorded a few times. This rearrangement joins TRBV2 to TRBJ1-5, with D maybe TRBD1 (5 bases). This CDR3 spans 16 amino acids. Germline V gene lookup returns CDR1 SNHLY and CDR2 FYNNEI. The V gene lost 2 bases and the J gene lost 0 bases, with 11 bases spanning the gap. CDR3 DNA sequence: TGTGCCAGCAGTGAAATTACAGGCCGTAGCAATCAGCCCCAGCATTTT. Translation: CASSEITGRSNQPQHF.

With respect to this clonotype: A clone one base away is much larger, so this may be a read error. The gene calls are TRBV12-3 or TRBV12-4 and TRBJ1-5; a possible D gene is TRBD1 (5 bases). The V end was cut by 7 bases, the J end by 6 bases, with 16 bases between. The length of the CDR3 is 14 residues. The DNA for the CDR3 is TGTGCCAGCACCCTAGGGCCCGGGGGTCAGCCCCAGCATTTT. Amino acid sequence: CASTLGPGGQPQHF.

V gene TRBV19 combines with J gene TRBJ1-1; tentative D call: TRBD1 (6 bases). Trimming took off 1 base at V and 6 bases at J, with 9 bases between the two ends. This CDR3 has 13 residues. Germline values: CDR1 LNHDA, CDR2 SQIVND (reference sequence). CDR3 sequence (DNA): TGTGCCAGTAGTATAGTGGGGGGCTCTGAAGCTTTCTTT. Its protein is CASSIVGGSEAFF.

J is TRBJ2-1 and V is TRBV9, with D hard to call. The length of the CDR3 is 15 residues. From germline, CDR1 is SGDLS and CDR2 YYNGEE. Trimming cost V 4 bases and J 9 bases, with 20 bases left between them. The CDR3 coding sequence is TGTGCCAGCAGCACGATGACATCAGCTCTCAGTGAGCAGTTCTTC. It is translated as CASSTMTSALSEQFF.

Concerning this clonotype itself: This may be a read error: a much more frequent sequence differs by one nucleotide. This chain uses TRBV4-1 with TRBJ2-7; D possibly corresponds to TRBD2 (6 bases). Germline CDR1 MGHRA, CDR2 YSYEKL. This CDR3 has 12 amino acids. Trimming pared 4 bases from V and 7 bases from J, leaving 11 bases between. The CDR3 DNA is TGCGCCAGCAGCCCGACTAGGACGGAGCAGTACTTC. Translating it yields CASSPTRTEQYF.

A remark on this clonotype: This may stem from a read error, because a much larger clone lies one nucleotide away. The CDR3 sequence: CASSSPAGAVGDTQYF. DNA for the CDR3: TGTGCCAGCAGCTCACCAGCGGGGGCTGTAGGAGATACGCAGTATTTT. The chain carries TRBV7-2 and TRBJ2-3, with 8 bases matching TRBD2. The germline V gene has CDR1 SGHTA and CDR2 FQGNSA. The junction had 11 bases not matched to a gene; V was cut back by 4 bases and J by 5 bases. This CDR3 contains 16 residues.

This sequence joins TRBV27 and TRBJ2-7; a possible D gene is TRBD1 (5 bases). Trimming took 0 bases from V and 5 from J, leaving 11 bases between them. Looked up from germline, CDR1 is MNHEY and CDR2 is SMNVEV (reference sequence). The CDR3 runs to 14 residues. For the CDR3, the DNA is TGTGCCAGCAGTTTATCGACCCAGGGCCACGAGCAGTACTTC. This sequence encodes CASSLSTQGHEQYF.

This clonotype was seen many times. The genes are TRBV6-5 and TRBJ1-1; the D is unclear. The CDR3 covers 16 residues. V lost 5 bases and J lost 0, with 16 bases in between. The germline CDR1 and CDR2 sequences are MNHEY and SVGAGI. CDR3 protein: CASSTNPDLMNTEAFF. The CDR3 DNA reads as TGTGCCAGCAGTACGAACCCAGACCTTATGAACACTGAAGCTTTCTTT.

The V gene is TRBV27, the J gene TRBJ1-6, with D perhaps TRBD1 (5 bases). Germline V gene lookup returns CDR1 MNHEY and CDR2 SMNVEV (reference sequence). This CDR3 contains 14 residues. V gave up 8 bases and J gave up 9 bases, with 17 bases separating them. CDR3 nucleotide sequence: TGTGCCAGCGGTGGGGGGGACGCCCTTTCACCCCTCCACTTT. Residues: CASGGGDALSPLHF.

The CDR3 nucleotides read TGTGCCAGCAGCTTATCCGGACTTAGCACAGATACGCAGTATTTT. This codes for CASSLSGLSTDTQYF. The chain is built from TRBV7-6 and TRBJ2-3; perhaps TRBD2 as D (5 bases). V dropped 2 bases and J dropped 0 bases, with 9 bases sitting between them. This CDR3 is built from 15 residues. The V gene's germline CDR1 is SGHVS and CDR2 FNYEAQ.

This clonotype occurred a few times. J is TRBJ1-1 and V is TRBV4-1, with D perhaps TRBD1 (5 bases). Trimming shortened V by 0 bases and J by 3 bases, and 11 bases separated the two germline ends. There are 15 residues in the CDR3. Germline V gene data show CDR1 as MGHRA and CDR2 as YSYEKL. The CDR3 reads CASSQDPGGDTEAFF. In nucleotides, the CDR3 is TGCGCCAGCAGCCAAGATCCAGGAGGGGACACTGAAGCTTTCTTT.

Only a few counts were recorded for this clonotype. The rearrangement uses TRBV7-6 and TRBJ1-2; D gene ambiguous. V shed 6 bases and J shed 7 bases, with 21 bases lying between them. Germline CDR1 SGHVS, CDR2 FNYEAQ. The CDR3 loop spans 15 amino acids. CDR3 region: CASRPPGSLISGYTF. The CDR3 DNA follows: TGTGCCAGCAGACCCCCAGGCAGCTTAATCTCTGGCTACACCTTC. The variable domain in full, completed from reference TRBV7-6 and TRBJ1-2, reads GAGVSQSPRYKVTKRGQDVALRCDPISGHVSLYWYRQALGQGPEFLTYFNYEAQQDKSGLPNDRFSAERPEGSISTLTIQRTEQRDSAMYRCASRPPGSLISGYTFGSGTRLTVV.

The chain carries TRBV28 and TRBJ1-1; D ambiguous. V dropped 3 bases and J dropped 4 bases, with 9 bases sitting between them. CDR3 length equals 13 residues. The germline V gene has CDR1 MDHEN and CDR2 SYDVKM. CDR3 nucleotide sequence: TGTGCCAGCAGTTTCGTGATCGGCACTGAAGCTTTCTTT. It is translated as CASSFVIGTEAFF.

The V and J genes are TRBV7-8 and TRBJ1-4; D is ambiguous. The ends were cut back, 0 bases at V and 8 bases at J, with 10 bases in the middle. The CDR3 loop spans 14 amino acids. The germline V gene encodes CDR1 SGHVS and CDR2 FQNEAQ. This CDR3 reads CASSLAGRGEKLFF. DNA of the CDR3: TGTGCCAGCAGCTTAGCTGGGCGCGGCGAAAAACTGTTTTTT.

J is TRBJ2-3 and V is TRBV11-3, with D uncertain. V gave up 5 bases and J gave up 8 bases, with 20 bases separating them. The CDR3 is 15 residues long. The germline V gene has CDR1 SGHNT and CDR2 YENEEA. The CDR3 spells CASSADLAPKGTQYF. For the CDR3, the DNA is TGTGCCAGCAGCGCCGACCTTGCGCCGAAGGGTACGCAGTATTTT.

This clonotype has just a few counts. This chain uses TRBV2 with TRBJ1-1; D gene ambiguous. Germline assignment: CDR1 SNHLY and CDR2 FYNNEI. The V gene lost 6 bases and the J gene lost 6 bases, with 8 bases spanning the gap. The CDR3 is 11 residues long. CDR3 sequence reads: CASRVRPEAFF. The CDR3 nucleotides are TGTGCCAGCAGGGTTCGACCTGAAGCTTTCTTT. The full variable domain, completed using reference TRBV2 and TRBJ1-1, is EPEVTQTPSHQVTQMGQEVILRCVPISNHLYFYWYRQILGQKVEFLVSFYNNEISEKSEIFDDQFSVERPDGSNFTLKIRSTKLEDSAMYFCASRVRPEAFFGQGTRLTVV.